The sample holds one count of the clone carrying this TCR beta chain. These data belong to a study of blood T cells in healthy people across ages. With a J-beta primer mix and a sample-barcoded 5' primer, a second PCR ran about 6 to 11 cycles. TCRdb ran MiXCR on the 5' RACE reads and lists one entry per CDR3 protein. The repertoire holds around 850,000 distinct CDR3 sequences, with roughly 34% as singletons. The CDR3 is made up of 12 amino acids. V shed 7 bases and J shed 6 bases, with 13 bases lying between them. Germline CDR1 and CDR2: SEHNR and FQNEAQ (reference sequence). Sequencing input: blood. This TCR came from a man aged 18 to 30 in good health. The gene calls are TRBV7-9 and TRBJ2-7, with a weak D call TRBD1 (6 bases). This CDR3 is CASILDRFEQYF. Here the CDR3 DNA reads TGTGCCAGCATCCTAGACAGGTTCGAGCAGTACTTC.